This paragraph covers one TCR beta chain sequence. Its antigen remains unidentified. In total, fewer than 750 healthy bone marrow donors made up the cohort. At the time of sampling, all cohort members were nominally healthy, though unrecorded immune exposures were likely present. The donor was CMV seronegative and belonged to the group of 352 seronegative cohort members. A peripheral blood sample was collected from each donor, and TCR beta sequencing was performed on peripheral blood mononuclear cells. The Qiagen DNeasy Blood Extraction Kit was used to extract genomic DNA from the blood cell samples. The data were taken from a study of cytomegalovirus exposure and HLA in healthy donors listed by TCRdb under 2017. General notes on the study: According to an earlier analysis of a few hundred of the donors, 200 million or so T cells yielded approximately 120 million unique TCR beta sequences and 276 Gb of sequence data. Among some 400 genotyped donors of the cohort, an average of roughly 240,000 unique TCR beta nucleotide sequences were sequenced per donor, roughly 18% of them non-productive. Typing coverage differed by locus: A, B, C, DRB1 and DQB1 were typed in roughly 629-640 donors, DQA1 in approximately 520, DPA1 in around 610, and DPB1 in approximately 450. To predict cytomegalovirus infection status, the study combined high-throughput TCR immunosequencing, statistical association of individual TCRs with disease status, and machine learning. A later analysis re-examined previously published TCR beta repertoires from just over 650 donors and added high-resolution HLA genotyping to investigate patterns of TCR occurrence. Class I and class II HLA loci were covered by the typing at four-digit resolution. The aim of the study was to test whether cataloging public T cell receptors could identify signatures of past pathogen exposure. Rather than using new phenotypic data, the later analysis identified candidate immune exposures from TCR beta sequences and from how often those sequences occurred across donors. The genetic ancestry cluster associated with self-reported Caucasian donors included about 81% of the roughly 360 genotyped donors. A separate validation cohort of roughly 120 different subjects was used in addition to the approximately 700-subject first cohort. About 280 gigabases of sequencing data and around 85 million unique TCR sequences made up an early release that covered 500 to 700 HLA-typed donors. All discovery cohort repertoires had been generated using a single sequencing platform. Using immunosequencing, the study profiled T cell repertoires from some 670 subjects and related those repertoires to cytomegalovirus serostatus. Donor age, sex, ethnicity and CMV serostatus were collected together with the repertoire data. An earlier analysis of several hundred of the donors applied high-throughput TCR beta sequencing to assess whether each TCR beta V gene segment acted as functional or pseudogenic. A later genetic analysis used genome-wide SNP genotypes for about 65% of the roughly 670 donors, treating that subset as a discovery cohort. Because of strong linkage in the cohort, roughly five DR-DQ haplotypes were treated as single units for association and clustering. The paper as a whole reports these results and caveats: Because HLA typing was missing for some donors at each locus, association tests included only the typed subset. The classifier was reported to diagnose cytomegalovirus status with high specificity and sensitivity in both the original cohort and the validation cohort. Compared with equally common non-associated chains, HLA-associated TCR beta chains in a later analysis were more clonally expanded and had lower generation probabilities. In a later analysis, several top co-occurrence clusters were reported to appear linked to parvovirus B19, influenza, CMV and Epstein-Barr virus. The 87-base-pair reads could not distinguish some IMGT-functional V segments, including TRBV6-2 and TRBV6-3, so those segments were excluded. A further reported finding was that TCR beta sequences accurately predicted the HLA-A and HLA-B alleles for most subjects in the first cohort. In vitro tests confirmed that a few of the cytomegalovirus-associated TCR beta chains recognize cytomegalovirus antigens. Because counts were too low, seventeen rarely observed V segments, including chromosome 9 orphons, were excluded from the earlier analysis of roughly 580 of the donors. The study listed 164 TCR beta chains as associated with cytomegalovirus. V-gene and J-gene trimming of TCR beta chains was associated with a missense DCLRE1C variant in a later genetic analysis, and the association was replicated in an independent cohort. At a false discovery rate of 0.05, a later analysis linked some 18,000 TCR beta sequences to specific HLA alleles. In an earlier analysis of more than 450 of the donors, most TCR beta V segments were observed in productive rearrangements about 87% or about 30% of the time, broadly matching IMGT annotations. According to a later analysis, TCR association rates differed among HLA loci, with DRB1 alleles showing the most associated TCRs and HLA-C alleles showing the fewest. It was suggested by the authors that the approach could potentially be generalized to other disease states and immunological phenotypes. According to a later genetic analysis, donors in an Asian-associated ancestry cluster had fewer N-insertions in productive TCRs than the approximately 700-donor mean. Immune exposure information for the cohort was limited to CMV serostatus. A cluster of highly shared sequence variants was judged likely to represent a technical artifact of the sequencing pipeline. Linkage disequilibrium might explain the correlated functional status among segregating V segments, but an unknown experimental factor could not be ruled out. In a later analysis, most CMV-associated TCR beta chains were found to appear HLA-restricted, with HLA associations seemingly driven largely by CMV exposure. Across donors, most TCR sequences were observed very rarely, whereas some public TCRs were present in many individuals. Roughly uniform sequencing depth across donors was assumed in presence/absence analyses, although this assumption may not hold. Strong co-occurrence of HLA alleles, especially DR and DQ, made assigning TCR associations to individual alleles difficult. In this cohort, only TCR beta chains were sequenced, and detectable features were limited by the absence of alpha or paired-chain data.

V and J are trimmed by 0 bases and 4 bases, and the gene matches miss 4 bases of the junction. Its CDR3 holds 16 amino acids, cysteine through phenylalanine. The entry retains the CDR3 DNA only, 48 bases that are in frame from base 1. CDR1 and CDR2 are read off the germline V gene as SGHRS and YFSETQ. Libraries were built with the immunoSEQ multiplex PCR assay. For the multiplex PCR, a mixture combining 60 forward primers for TCR Vbeta segments and 13 reverse primers for TCR Jbeta segments was used. The CDR3 region of rearranged TCR beta genes was amplified from genomic DNA by a multiplex PCR assay. The Illumina HiSeq System was used to sequence the amplified TCR beta libraries as 87-base-pair reads. Per the authors' processing: Across the 670 or so repertoires, a later analysis counted roughly 77 million unique TCR beta chains, roughly 11 million of which were shared by at least two donors. A nearest-neighbor algorithm error-corrected the raw reads and collapsed the reads into unique sequences, merging closely related sequences to remove PCR and sequencing errors. Alignment of CDR3 sequences to IMGT reference sequences was used to assign V, D and J gene segments. Each retained sequence needed at least a six-nucleotide match to both a V gene segment and a J gene segment. A rearrangement was called productive if the CDR3 had no stop codons and remained in frame with V and J, and every other rearrangement was called non-productive. CDR3 was defined by IMGT convention, running from the second conserved V-encoded cysteine to the conserved J-encoded phenylalanine. Sequences without an unambiguous match to a single V gene segment were excluded from the earlier analysis of about 600 of the donors. An earlier analysis of several hundred of the donors classified V segments as functional when productive rearrangements were above 56.7% and as segregating when the standard deviation between donors was above 5%. To diagnose cytomegalovirus status from the catalog of TCR beta chain sequences, a statistical classification framework was built. In a later analysis, TCR nucleotide sequences were compared against IMGT/GENE-DB human TR gene sequences so that V and J genes could be assigned. The TCRdist pipeline was used in a later analysis to assign CDR3 sequences and most-parsimonious VDJ recombination scenarios. A later analysis defined each TCR beta chain by its CDR3 amino acid sequence plus V-gene family, and excluded reads lacking a unique V-gene family. To address suspected cross-contamination and a sequencing artifact, a later analysis removed roughly 580 highly shared, low-generation-probability nucleotide sequences. For each public chain, a later analysis derived a clonal expansion index from normalized ranks of inferred template counts within each repertoire. Generation probabilities in a later analysis came from a VDJ recombination model fitted to out-of-frame rearrangements, and those results were checked against IGoR. In a later analysis, TCR-TCR, TCR-HLA and TCR-CMV co-occurrence was scored with hypergeometric tests, and a repertoire-size bias correction was applied to TCR pairs. False discovery rates were estimated in a later analysis by permuting HLA or CMV assignments 20 times. A later analysis grouped co-occurring TCRs with DBSCAN, adding TCRdist sequence similarity when clustering within HLA-allele-positive subsets. Repertoires with fewer than 30,000 or more than 120,000 public chains were left out of co-occurrence clustering, as were about five repertoires with anomalous nucleotide sharing. TCRdb obtained this table from immuneACCESS and retained in-frame rearrangements with V and J assigned. These tables miss some clones; where compared with another copy, unresolved V genes account for less than half of the shortfall, and the remainder is unexplained. For V, J and clone size, that table is used; D and trimming come from the DNA. The record for this sample contains roughly 100,000 clones. 3% to 4% of the sample is in the top ten clones.

The source material was PBMCs. The sequence is built from TRBV5-1 and TRBJ2-1, and 10 bases in between align with TRBD2. The origin of this receptor is a woman under 40 in good health and CMV-seronegative. The bases are TGCGCCAGCAGCTTGGACGCTAGCGGGAGTTACAATGAGCAGTTCTTC. It codes for CASSLDASGSYNEQFF.